A single sample gave rise to the 20 T cell receptor beta chains below, sequenced in a study of blood T cell repertoires in COVID-19. Profiled with immunoSEQ multiplex PCR; TCRdb holds only in-frame clones, not every one. The profile shows about 310,000 clones, 87% of them singletons. Sequenced material: PBMCs or T cells enriched from blood (not recorded which). These receptor sequences come from a woman aged 18 to 35 who had recovered from COVID-19.

The CDR3, as DNA: TGTGCCAGCAGCGCCGCGAACACCGGGGAGCTGTTTTTT. Amino acid sequence: CASSAANTGELFF. The gene calls are TRBV9 and TRBJ2-2; D is ambiguous. V dropped 3 bases and J dropped 0 bases, with 3 bases sitting between them. The CDR3 contains 13 residues. Per germline, CDR1 SGDLS and CDR2 YYNGEE.

The chain carries TRBV10-3 and TRBJ1-1; D gene unclear. The CDR3 is 14 residues long. The germline CDR1 and CDR2 sequences are ENHRY and SYGVKD. V was cut by 8 bases and J by 0 bases, with 13 bases left in between. CDR3 sequence: CAIGDARVNTEAFF. In DNA form, the CDR3 reads TGTGCCATCGGCGACGCCCGGGTGAACACTGAAGCTTTCTTT.

V and J are TRBV29-1 and TRBJ1-4; D is undetermined. V was pared by 7 bases and J by 0 bases, with 9 bases between. The length of the CDR3 is 13 residues. In germline, CDR1 is SQVTM, CDR2 ANQGSEA. CDR3 region: CSAKRATNEKLFF. DNA for the CDR3: TGCAGCGCCAAGAGGGCAACTAATGAAAAACTGTTTTTT.

The rearrangement uses TRBV28 and TRBJ1-3; D ambiguous. Germline V gene lookup returns CDR1 MDHEN and CDR2 SYDVKM. The CDR3 runs 13 residues. The V and J ends lost 8 bases and 7 bases respectively, with 15 bases between them. This CDR3 reads CASGSGIINTIYF. CDR3 sequence (DNA): TGTGCCAGCGGTTCCGGGATTATTAACACCATATATTTT. Full variable domain (remainder filled in from reference TRBV28 and TRBJ1-3): DVKVTQSSRYLVKRTGEKVFLECVQDMDHENMFWYRQDPGLGLRLIYFSYDVKMKEKGDIPEGYSVSREKKERFSLILESASTNQTSMYLCASGSGIINTIYFGEGSWLTVV.

The DNA of the CDR3 is TGTGCCAGCAGCTTAGTCCAGGGGGCGCTGAATCATGGCTACACCTTC. This encodes CASSLVQGALNHGYTF. V usage is TRBV7-8 and J usage is TRBJ1-2; 8 nucleotides line up with TRBD1. The CDR3 is 16 amino acids. Germline CDR1 reads SGHVS; CDR2 reads FQNEAQ. Losses at the gene ends were 1 base for V and 6 bases for J; bases not matched to a gene: 10.

This rearrangement joins TRBV5-4 to TRBJ1-1, with TRBD1 matching over 10 bases. V dropped 4 bases and J dropped 6; count of bases not matched to a gene: 6. CDR3 length: 14 amino acids. In germline, CDR1 is SGHNT, CDR2 YYREEE (reference sequence). CDR3 DNA: TGTGCCAGCAGCCTAGACAGGGGGCAGGCTGAAGCTTTCTTT. This sequence encodes CASSLDRGQAEAFF.

This clone was recorded only once. V and J are TRBV4-3 and TRBJ2-1; 11 bases are shared with TRBD2. CDR1 and CDR2 from the germline V gene are LGHNA and YSLEER. The CDR3 has 15 residues. J lost 9 bases, V lost 4 bases, and 8 bases had no gene match. In DNA, the CDR3 is TGCGCCAGCAGCCCATTTAGCGGGGGGGCGGGTGAGCAGTTCTTC. Amino acid sequence: CASSPFSGGAGEQFF.

The chain has TRBV30 and TRBJ1-3; possibly TRBD1 for D (5 bases). The V end lost 4 bases, the J end lost 1 base, and 11 bases lay between the germline ends. The CDR3 loop spans 14 amino acids. The V gene's germline CDR1 is GTSNPN and CDR2 SVGIG (reference sequence). The CDR3 protein is CAWTHGGSGNTIYF. DNA for the CDR3: TGTGCCTGGACCCACGGGGGGTCTGGAAACACCATATATTTT.

The V gene is TRBV7-8, the J gene TRBJ2-7; D may be TRBD1 (5 bases). The CDR3 is 16 residues long. V lost 2 bases and J 3 bases, leaving 17 bases between the germline ends. Germline assignment: CDR1 SGHVS and CDR2 FQNEAQ. DNA of the CDR3: TGTGCCAGCAGCTTAACAGCCCGACAGAGCCTCTACGAGCAGTACTTC. Translated, it gives CASSLTARQSLYEQYF.

This chain links TRBV7-9 with TRBJ2-7; 7 bases fit TRBD2. After removal of 1 base from V and 3 bases from J, the junction contained 6 bases not matched to a gene. The germline V gene has CDR1 SEHNR and CDR2 FQNEAQ (reference sequence). The CDR3 runs to 15 residues. The CDR3 loop reads CASSLVSGGHYEQYF. The CDR3 region has the DNA TGTGCCAGCAGCTTAGTCTCGGGAGGCCACTACGAGCAGTACTTC.

Concerning this clone: Given the absence of the conserved phenylalanine or tryptophan at the CDR3 end, a read error is likely. The DNA is omitted, as the CDR3 cannot be located on it reliably, and the CDR3 follows TCRdb's listing. The chain couples TRBV7-2 to TRBJ2-7; the listed D gene, TRBD2, was not tested against the DNA. CDR1 and CDR2 (germline): SGHTA, FQGNSA. Inclusive of both ends, the CDR3 amounts to 11 amino acids. The CDR3 is CASSAGGQYVI.

The rearrangement joins TRBV7-6 to TRBJ2-5; possible D gene TRBD2, 5 bases. Germline CDR1 and CDR2: SGHVS and FNYEAQ. The CDR3 spans 13 residues. Trimming pared 5 bases from V and 5 bases from J, leaving 12 bases between. The CDR3 is CASSGVRGETQYF. CDR3 sequence (DNA): TGTGCCAGCAGCGGGGTCCGAGGGGAGACCCAGTACTTC.

This clone was counted once. This rearrangement joins TRBV28 to TRBJ1-1; the D is unclear. Per the germline V gene, CDR1 is MDHEN and CDR2 is SYDVKM. Trimming pared 3 bases from V and 4 bases from J, leaving 9 bases between. The CDR3 spans 13 residues. CDR3 sequence (DNA): TGTGCCAGCAGTTTTTCGGTCGGCACTGAAGCTTTCTTT. Its protein product is CASSFSVGTEAFF.

The sample holds a few counts of this clone. The chain has TRBV7-9 and TRBJ1-2; TRBD1 might be the D (5 bases). Germline values: CDR1 SEHNR, CDR2 FQNEAQ (reference sequence). The CDR3 has 17 amino acids. V was clipped by 5 bases and J by 3 bases, with 22 bases between them. The CDR3 sequence is CASSPSSAGRFDYGYTF. CDR3 coding DNA: TGTGCCAGCAGCCCGTCGTCGGCGGGGCGTTTTGACTATGGCTACACCTTC.

Only a few counts were recorded for this clone. The rearrangement joins TRBV2 to TRBJ1-2; unclear D gene. V lost 2 bases and J lost 7, with 14 bases in between. Germline CDR1 SNHLY, CDR2 FYNNEI. The CDR3 totals 14 residues. CDR3 protein: CASSEPPDRGGYTF. CDR3 bases: TGTGCCAGCAGTGAACCCCCGGATAGAGGTGGCTACACCTTC.

V gene TRBV6-5 combines with J gene TRBJ1-5, with D possibly TRBD1 on 5 matching bases. Trimming pared 8 bases from V and 2 bases from J, leaving 10 bases between. This CDR3 comprises 13 residues. Germline V gives CDR1 MNHEY, CDR2 SVGAGI. The CDR3 here is CASGGIGNQPQHF. The CDR3 DNA follows: TGTGCCAGCGGGGGGATCGGCAATCAGCCCCAGCATTTT.

The J gene is TRBJ1-4, the V gene TRBV29-1; D perhaps matches TRBD1 (5 bases). V shed 6 bases and J shed 8 bases, with 16 bases lying between them. This CDR3 contains 13 residues. Germline loops: CDR1 SQVTM, CDR2 ANQGSEA. DNA for the CDR3: TGCAGCGTCTACGGACACGGATACGAAAAACTGTTTTTT. Its translation: CSVYGHGYEKLFF.

The chain combines TRBV5-1 with TRBJ2-1, with 8 bases lining up with TRBD2. Germline values: CDR1 SGHRS, CDR2 YFSETQ. The CDR3 runs 15 residues. With V trimmed by 0 bases and J by 5 bases, 4 bases remained unmatched. CDR3 DNA sequence: TGCGCCAGCAGCTTGGTGGCGGGAGGCCACAATGAGCAGTTCTTC. It specifies CASSLVAGGHNEQFF. Full variable domain (outside the CDR3, taken from reference TRBV5-1 and TRBJ2-1): KAGVTQTPRYLIKTRGQQVTLSCSPISGHRSVSWYQQTPGQGLQFLFEYFSETQRNKGNFPGRFSGRQFSNSRSEMNVSTLELGDSALYLCASSLVAGGHNEQFFGPGTRLTVL.

The chain recombines TRBV7-2 with TRBJ2-2; D is perhaps TRBD2 (6 bases). Germline CDR1 and CDR2: SGHTA and FQGNSA. This CDR3 comprises 16 residues. V lost 5 bases, J lost 1 base, and 14 bases lay in between. CDR3 in amino acids: CASSRSGLLNTGELFF. CDR3 nucleotides: TGTGCCAGCAGCCGTTCGGGACTCCTGAACACCGGGGAGCTGTTTTTT.

The chain links TRBV6-2 or TRBV6-3 to TRBJ1-2; D possibly corresponds to TRBD1 (5 bases). Trimming removed 4 bases at V and 8 bases at J, with 20 bases between. This CDR3 contains 15 residues. Germline CDR1 reads MNHEY; CDR2 reads SVGEGT. Here the CDR3 DNA reads TGTGCCAGCAGTTCTCTTCAGGGCATTTGGGGCGGCTACACCTTC. Amino acids: CASSSLQGIWGGYTF.